What follows are 31 T cell receptor beta chains derived from one specimen sequenced in a study of cytomegalovirus exposure and HLA in healthy donors. The PCR made use of 60 Vbeta and 13 Jbeta primers. Sequencing was performed with immunoSEQ multiplex PCR; in TCRdb, only in-frame clones are kept and a portion is missing. The data show some 140,000 clones, with roughly three quarters seen just once and about 1% held by the top ten. Sequencing was carried out using PBMCs. These receptors all stem from a man between 18 and 29 years old in good health and CMV-seronegative.

The chain joins TRBV30 to TRBJ2-3; D unresolved. This CDR3 is 16 amino acids long. V lost 0 bases to trimming and J lost 0 bases, with 13 bases between them. The germline V gene has CDR1 GTSNPN and CDR2 SVGIG (reference sequence). The CDR3 DNA reads TGTGCCTGGAGTGTGTCGGCAGGTCTTAGCACAGATACGCAGTATTTT. Protein sequence: CAWSVSAGLSTDTQYF.

The chain carries TRBV27 and TRBJ2-5; 7 nucleotides match TRBD2. V was pared by 4 bases and J by 5 bases, with 13 bases of the junction left unmatched. Germline CDR1 MNHEY, CDR2 SMNVEV (reference sequence). This CDR3 comprises 16 residues. The CDR3 region has the DNA TGTGCCAGCAGTTCATCGCCGAGCGGGGTCAGGGAGACCCAGTACTTC. Its translation: CASSSSPSGVRETQYF.

The chain links TRBV12-5 to TRBJ2-5, with no clear D. Trimming took off 4 bases at V and 2 bases at J, with 5 bases between the two ends. The germline gives CDR1 LGHNT, CDR2 FRNRAP. This CDR3 is built from 12 residues. DNA of the CDR3: TGTGCTAGTGGTTCTCCTCAAGAGACCCAGTACTTC. This encodes CASGSPQETQYF. Drawing the rest from reference TRBV12-5 and TRBJ2-5, the complete variable domain is DARVTQTPRHKVTEMGQEVTMRCQPILGHNTVFWYRQTMMQGLELLAYFRNRAPLDDSGMPKDRFSAEMPDATLATLKIQPSEPRDSAVYFCASGSPQETQYFGPGTRLLVL.

This rearrangement joins TRBV7-2 to TRBJ2-7; 7 bases fit TRBD1. The germline CDR1 and CDR2 sequences are SGHTA and FQGNSA. Losses at the gene ends were 5 bases for V and 7 bases for J; bases not matched to a gene: 14. CDR3 length equals 15 residues. The CDR3: CASSGTGTVIGEQYF. DNA of the CDR3: TGTGCCAGCAGCGGCACCGGGACAGTGATCGGGGAGCAGTACTTC.

The rearrangement joins TRBV7-9 to TRBJ2-5, with D maybe TRBD1 (6 bases). The CDR3 has 14 amino acids. Between the trimmed V and J ends, which lost 1 base and 4 bases, there was a span of 10 bases. Germline V CDR1 and CDR2: SEHNR, FQNEAQ (reference sequence). The CDR3 region is CASSLGGQRETQYF. DNA of the CDR3: TGTGCCAGCAGCTTAGGAGGACAGAGAGAGACCCAGTACTTC. Full variable domain (rest looked up from reference TRBV7-9 and TRBJ2-5): DTGVSQNPRHKITKRGQNVTFRCDPISEHNRLYWYRQTLGQGPEFLTYFQNEAQLEKSRLLSDRFSAERPKGSFSTLEIQRTEQGDSAMYLCASSLGGQRETQYFGPGTRLLVL.

The V call is TRBV2, the J call TRBJ2-1; the D is unclear. The CDR3 runs to 11 residues. CDR1 is SNHLY, CDR2 FYNNEI, per germline. Between the trimmed V and J ends, which lost 4 bases and 8 bases, there was a span of 6 bases. The CDR3 nucleotides are TGTGCCAGCAGTGGACATGATGAGCAGTTCTTC. Protein sequence: CASSGHDEQFF.

The rearrangement uses TRBV12-5 and TRBJ1-5; D is possibly TRBD1 (6 bases). Deletions cut 3 bases from V and 4 bases from J, with 10 bases between. The CDR3 sequence is 14 residues long. CDR1 LGHNT and CDR2 FRNRAP come from the germline V gene. Written as DNA, the CDR3 is TGTGCTAGTGGTTTAGGGGGTATTAATCAGCCCCAGCATTTT. This sequence encodes CASGLGGINQPQHF.

As regards this clone: At the DNA level, this CDR3 is encoded by other sequences in the same sample as well. The chain employs TRBV19 and TRBJ2-7; TRBD1 matches at 9 bases. Per the germline V gene, CDR1 is LNHDA and CDR2 is SQIVND (reference sequence). Trimming cost V 9 bases and J 2 bases; bases outside gene matches: 8. There are 14 residues in the CDR3. The CDR3 nucleotides read TGTGCCAGCTCCTCCGGGACAGGGCCCTACGAGCAGTACTTC. Its translation: CASSSGTGPYEQYF.

This clone was seen ten or more times. This chain connects TRBV6-4 to TRBJ2-3, with 8 positions matching TRBD2. The ends lost 2 bases at V and 2 bases at J; junction bases unmatched: 6. This CDR3 contains 16 residues. The germline V gene encodes CDR1 MRHNA and CDR2 SNTAGT. Here the CDR3 DNA reads TGTGCCAGCAGTGACGGAGCGGGAGCTACCACAGATACGCAGTATTTT. Translation gives CASSDGAGATTDTQYF.

In nucleotides, the CDR3 is TGTGCCAGCAGGGCGGACAGACCCGAGCAGTACTTC. Translating gives CASRADRPEQYF. This sequence joins TRBV2 and TRBJ2-7; perhaps TRBD1 as D (6 bases). The CDR3 sequence is 12 residues long. V lost 6 bases and J 6 bases, leaving 12 bases between the germline ends. The germline V gene encodes CDR1 SNHLY and CDR2 FYNNEI.

The chain has TRBV27 and TRBJ2-2, with no clear D. This CDR3 is 14 amino acids long. Per the germline V gene, CDR1 is MNHEY and CDR2 is SMNVEV (reference sequence). Between the trimmed V and J ends, which lost 7 bases and 3 bases, there was a span of 12 bases. The CDR3 loop reads CASTLSFDTGELFF. The CDR3 nucleotides are TGTGCCAGCACCCTCTCGTTCGACACCGGGGAGCTGTTTTTT.

The CDR3 here is CASSQGVAGEWYGYTF. As DNA, the CDR3 is TGTGCCAGCAGCCAAGGGGTGGCAGGGGAGTGGTATGGCTACACCTTC. V gene TRBV14 combines with J gene TRBJ1-2; tentatively, D is TRBD1 (6 bases). The CDR3 loop spans 16 amino acids. Trimming removed 1 base from V and 5 bases from J, with 17 bases in between. CDR1 and CDR2 from the germline V gene are SGHDN and FVKESK.

This clone was detected a few times. J is TRBJ1-4 and V is TRBV7-8; a possible D gene is TRBD1 (5 bases). Between the trimmed V and J ends, which lost 4 bases and 0 bases, there was a span of 12 bases. This CDR3 spans 16 amino acids. Germline CDR1 SGHVS, CDR2 FQNEAQ. CDR3 residues: CASSSQGFATNEKLFF. The CDR3 region has the DNA TGTGCCAGCAGCTCGCAGGGATTCGCAACTAATGAAAAACTGTTTTTT.

The chain couples TRBV19 to TRBJ1-3; D is unresolved. V was shortened by 5 bases and J by 2 bases, with 16 bases between the two germline ends. The CDR3 sequence is 16 residues long. Germline V gene sequence: CDR1 LNHDA, CDR2 SQIVND (reference sequence). CDR3 sequence: CASSPGVLAAGNTIYF. In DNA, the CDR3 is TGTGCCAGTAGTCCCGGGGTCCTAGCCGCTGGAAACACCATATATTTT.

The V gene is TRBV7-2, the J gene TRBJ1-2; maybe TRBD1 (5 bases). Trimming took 11 bases from V and 8 from J, leaving 21 bases between them. CDR1 is SGHTA and CDR2 is FQGNSA in the germline V gene. CDR3 length equals 13 residues. CDR3: CAGGISVGVGYTF. The CDR3 DNA reads TGTGCCGGGGGGATTAGTGTGGGGGTAGGCTACACCTTC.

This chain uses TRBV5-1 with TRBJ2-7, with D perhaps TRBD1 (5 bases). This CDR3 spans 14 amino acids. Germline values: CDR1 SGHRS, CDR2 YFSETQ. Trimming cost V 0 bases and J 3 bases, with 10 bases left between them. CDR3 DNA: TGCGCCAGCAGCTTGGTAGGGGCCGACTACGAGCAGTACTTC. Protein sequence: CASSLVGADYEQYF.

The chain carries TRBV7-2 and TRBJ2-1; 7 positions match TRBD1. The germline CDR1 and CDR2 sequences are SGHTA and FQGNSA. Germline trimming cut 5 bases from V and 5 bases from J; bases unmatched to any gene: 3. This CDR3 comprises 13 residues. In DNA form, the CDR3 reads TGTGCCAGCAGCCCCGGACAGGACAATGAGCAGTTCTTC. As protein: CASSPGQDNEQFF.

This clone was counted a few times. The chain has TRBV28 and TRBJ2-7; D perhaps matches TRBD1 (6 bases). Trimming left V 6 bases short and J 4 bases short, with 13 bases between. CDR3 length: 13 amino acids. Looked up from germline, CDR1 is MDHEN and CDR2 is SYDVKM. CDR3: CASREGQQYEQYF. The CDR3 DNA reads TGTGCCAGCAGGGAAGGACAGCAGTACGAGCAGTACTTC.

This clone appeared a single time. The genes are TRBV14 and TRBJ2-7; a possible D gene is TRBD1 (6 bases). This CDR3 has 14 residues. V was clipped by 2 bases and J by 7 bases, with 15 bases between them. Per the germline V gene, CDR1 is SGHDN and CDR2 is FVKESK. The CDR3 region is CASSQNRDVLEQYF. The CDR3 DNA reads as TGTGCCAGCAGCCAAAACAGGGATGTCCTGGAGCAGTACTTC.

This chain joins TRBV2 and TRBJ1-2; 10 nucleotides match TRBD1. This CDR3 is built from 16 residues. Trimming cost V 6 bases and J 4 bases; bases outside gene matches: 11. Germline V gene data show CDR1 as SNHLY and CDR2 as FYNNEI. The CDR3: CASRVSGTGEGYGYTF. The CDR3 DNA sequence: TGTGCCAGCAGGGTATCTGGGACAGGGGAAGGCTATGGCTACACCTTC.

In nucleotides, the CDR3 is TGTGCCAGCAGCGGACGACAGGGAATCGAGCAGTACTTC. As protein: CASSGRQGIEQYF. The chain combines TRBV14 with TRBJ2-7; TRBD1 matches at 7 bases. The CDR3 extends over 13 amino acids. The J segment lost 6 bases and the V segment lost 5 bases, leaving 7 bases of the junction unmatched. Germline lookup yields CDR1 SGHDN and CDR2 FVKESK. Variable domain in full (rest from reference TRBV14 and TRBJ2-7): EAGVTQFPSHSVIEKGQTVTLRCDPISGHDNLYWYRRVMGKEIKFLLHFVKESKQDESGMPNNRFLAERTGGTYSTLKVQPAELEDSGVYFCASSGRQGIEQYFGPGTRLTVT.

This chain uses TRBV6-1 with TRBJ2-1; weak D call: TRBD1 (6 bases). CDR1 is MNHNS and CDR2 is SASEGT in the germline V gene. Trimming pared 10 bases from V and 0 bases from J, leaving 16 bases between. The CDR3 consists of 15 residues. CDR3 in DNA: TGTGCCACGACAGGTTCAGCAGCCTCCTACAATGAGCAGTTCTTC. Protein sequence: CATTGSAASYNEQFF.

The chain uses TRBV19 and TRBJ2-3; 8 nucleotides align to TRBD2. With 5 bases clipped from V and 6 bases from J, the junction kept 10 bases outside the gene matches. In germline, CDR1 is LNHDA, CDR2 SQIVND (reference sequence). The CDR3 is 15 amino acids. CDR3 in DNA: TGTGCCAGTAGTTTGCGGGGGGAAAATCTGGATACGCAGTATTTT. It codes for CASSLRGENLDTQYF.

The rearrangement uses TRBV6-1 and TRBJ1-5; no clear D. The length of the CDR3 is 13 residues. CDR1 and CDR2 from the germline V gene are MNHNS and SASEGT. Deletions cut 4 bases from V and 9 bases from J, with 13 bases between. The CDR3 nucleotides read TGTGCCAGCAGTGGGACTGTCCAGGTGCCCCAGCATTTT. Translation: CASSGTVQVPQHF.

A word on this clone: Its ends do not fully match the called genes, so a read error is possible. The V call is TRBV15, the J call TRBJ1-1; TRBD1 aligns across 8 bases. Germline V CDR1 and CDR2: LNHNV, YYDKDF (reference sequence). CDR3 size: 14 residues. Here the CDR3 reads CATSLHRGNTEASF. The CDR3 region has the DNA TGTGCCACCAGCTTACACAGGGGGAACACTGAAGCTTCCTTT. The full variable domain, completed using reference TRBV15 and TRBJ1-1, is DAMVIQNPRYQVTQFGKPVTLSCSQTLNHNVMYWYQQKSSQAPKLLFHYYDKDFNNEADTPDNFQSRRPNTSFCFLDIRSPGLGDTAMYLCATSLHRGNTEASFGQGTRLTVV.

The chain joins TRBV7-9 to TRBJ1-1; 8 bases line up with TRBD1. This CDR3 contains 18 residues. V was pared by 4 bases and J by 3 bases, with 16 bases of the junction left unmatched. Germline loops: CDR1 SEHNR, CDR2 FQNEAQ (reference sequence). The CDR3 DNA reads as TGTGCCAGCAGCTCCCGAGGACAGGGACATCACACGGACACTGAAGCTTTCTTT. This translates into CASSSRGQGHHTDTEAFF.

The V call is TRBV13, the J call TRBJ2-5; 7 nucleotides agree with TRBD1. Trimming cost V 4 bases and J 1 base; bases outside gene matches: 3. CDR1 PRHDT and CDR2 FYEKMQ come from the germline V gene (reference sequence). The CDR3 runs to 14 residues. DNA of the CDR3: TGTGCCAGCAGCTACCGGGACAGCCAAGAGACCCAGTACTTC. As protein: CASSYRDSQETQYF.

With regard to this clone: Germline and junction disagree at one end, which may indicate a read error. The rearrangement joins TRBV7-9 to TRBJ1-4; possibly TRBD1 for D (6 bases). Germline-derived CDR1 and CDR2 are SEHNR and FQNEAQ (reference sequence). The CDR3 has 15 residues. CDR3 coding DNA: TGTTCCAGCAGCCCTCGGGGGGGGGCTATGGAAAAACTGTTTTTT. Translating gives CSSSPRGGAMEKLFF.

The chain's CDR3 is CASSGRDRENSPLHF. CDR3 sequence (DNA): TGTGCCAGCAGCGGGAGGGACAGGGAGAATTCACCCCTCCACTTT. V usage is TRBV5-4 and J usage is TRBJ1-6; 9 positions agree with TRBD1. Per the germline V gene, CDR1 is SGHNT and CDR2 is YYREEE (reference sequence). V was pared by 4 bases and J by 7 bases, with 6 bases of the junction left unmatched. The CDR3 consists of 15 residues.

This clone was counted once. The chain links TRBV9 to TRBJ1-3; D not certain. CDR1 SGDLS and CDR2 YYNGEE come from the germline V gene. The ends were cut back, 0 bases at V and 4 bases at J, with 11 bases in the middle. The CDR3 runs 15 residues. The CDR3 is CASSVDHVRGNTIYF. In DNA, the CDR3 is TGTGCCAGCAGCGTAGATCATGTCCGGGGAAACACCATATATTTT.

The rearrangement uses TRBV7-2 and TRBJ1-1; 9 bases match TRBD1. The CDR3 consists of 14 residues. The trim removed 5 bases at V and 6 bases at J, leaving 7 bases unmatched. Germline V gene data show CDR1 as SGHTA and CDR2 as FQGNSA. The CDR3 region is CASSPRTGEAEAFF. The CDR3 region has the DNA TGTGCCAGCAGCCCCCGGACAGGGGAGGCTGAAGCTTTCTTT.